This T cell receptor beta chain was sequenced for a study of T-cell reconstitution after alpha-beta-depleted transplantation in children (dated by TCRdb to the mid-2010s). Notes on the research overall: The study quantitatively tracked T-cell immune reconstitution after TCRalphabeta/CD19-depleted allogeneic hematopoietic cell transplantation in children using TCR repertoire profiling. Results the study describes overall, beyond this receptor: Over the following months the frequencies of hyperexpanded clones went down, and after one year T-cell counts and TCRbeta diversity were mostly credited to newly produced T cells. The apparently early alphabetaT-cell count recovery about two months after transplant was reportedly dependent on only several hundred rapidly expanded clones derived from non-depleted graft cells. The high TCRbeta diversity at day 60 in some patients was ascribed to recipient T cells and intrathymic progenitors that had survived conditioning.

According to the study, the label for this sample's treatment or condition signals: allogeneic hematopoietic cell transplantation with graft depleted of TCRalphabeta T cells and CD19 B cells. TCRalphabeta/CD19-depleted allogeneic hematopoietic cell grafts were given to the transplant recipients, all of whom were children. V has 0 bases trimmed and J has 2 bases trimmed; junction bases matching no gene number 9. Sequences DFQATT (CDR1) and SNEGSKA (CDR2) are obtained from the germline V gene (reference sequence). Inclusive of the bounding cysteine and phenylalanine, the CDR3 is 17 residues long. The only DNA kept is the CDR3, 51 bases in frame from the first base. With respect to this clonotype: What this receptor recognizes is not known. Base quality data are lacking; no much larger clone is found one base away.

Libraries were made using PCR. The sample was run on an Illumina HiSeq 2500. TCR library preparation used molecular barcoding, with unique molecular identifiers applied to normalize quantification of the TCRbeta repertoire. The public sequencing data were trimmed at Q25 with fastp and processed into clonotypes with MiXCR by TCRdb, which kept only in-frame beta chains. Rows merge per CDR3 protein into single entries with the most common DNA and genes. The sample has 200,000 to 300,000 distinct CDR3 sequences on record, more than 20% of them singletons. Roughly 5% of the sample rests with the top ten. This clonotype was sampled from a female patient between 2 and 10 years old who had a stem cell transplant for congenital amegakaryocytic thrombocytopenia, so the T cells may come from the graft donor. The chain couples TRBV20-1 to TRBJ2-3, with 9 bases matching TRBD2. Here the sequenced sample was PBMCs, mostly from graft donor cells, taken 360 days after TCRalphabeta/CD19-depleted stem cell transplant. The nucleotide sequence is given as TGCAGTGCTAGAGAGAAATATAGCGGGAGCTACACAGATACGCAGTATTTT. Its protein product is CSAREKYSGSYTDTQYF.